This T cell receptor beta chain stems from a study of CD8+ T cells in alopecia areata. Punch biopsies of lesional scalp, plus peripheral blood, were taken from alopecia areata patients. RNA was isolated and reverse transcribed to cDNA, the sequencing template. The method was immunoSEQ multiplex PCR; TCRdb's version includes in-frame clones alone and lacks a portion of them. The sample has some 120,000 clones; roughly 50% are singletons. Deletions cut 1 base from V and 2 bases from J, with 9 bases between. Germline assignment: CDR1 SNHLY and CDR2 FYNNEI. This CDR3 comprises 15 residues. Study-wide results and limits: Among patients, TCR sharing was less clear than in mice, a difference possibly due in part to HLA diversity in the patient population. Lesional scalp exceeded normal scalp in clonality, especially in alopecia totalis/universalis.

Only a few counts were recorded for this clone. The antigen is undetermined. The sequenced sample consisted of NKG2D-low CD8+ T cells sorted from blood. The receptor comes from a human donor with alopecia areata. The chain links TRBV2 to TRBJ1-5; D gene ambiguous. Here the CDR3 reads CASSEGGSRNQPQHF. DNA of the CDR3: TGTGCCAGCAGTGAAGGAGGGAGTCGCAATCAGCCCCAGCATTTT. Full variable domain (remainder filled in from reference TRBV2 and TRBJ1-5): EPEVTQTPSHQVTQMGQEVILRCVPISNHLYFYWYRQILGQKVEFLVSFYNNEISEKSEIFDDQFSVERPDGSNFTLKIRSTKLEDSAMYFCASSEGGSRNQPQHFGDGTRLSIL.